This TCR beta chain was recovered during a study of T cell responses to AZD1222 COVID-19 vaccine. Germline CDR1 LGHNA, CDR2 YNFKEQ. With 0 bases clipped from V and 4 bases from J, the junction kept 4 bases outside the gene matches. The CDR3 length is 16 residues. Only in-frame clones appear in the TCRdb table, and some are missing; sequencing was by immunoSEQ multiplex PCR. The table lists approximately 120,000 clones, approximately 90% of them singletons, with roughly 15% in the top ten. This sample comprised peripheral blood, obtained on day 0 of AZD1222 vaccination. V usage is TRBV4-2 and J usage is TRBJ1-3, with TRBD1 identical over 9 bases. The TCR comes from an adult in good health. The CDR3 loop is CASSQDGGQGGNTIYF. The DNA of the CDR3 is TGTGCCAGCAGCCAAGATGGGGGACAGGGAGGAAACACCATATATTTT.